The source of this TCR beta chain is a study of blood T cells in healthy people across ages. From germline, CDR1 is SGHTA and CDR2 FQGNSA. This CDR3 region has 18 residues. After removal of 2 bases from V and 0 bases from J, the junction contained 5 bases not matched to a gene. With a J-beta primer mix and a sample-barcoded 5' primer, a second PCR ran about 7 to 12 cycles. TCRdb used MiXCR to reprocess the 5' RACE reads, holding one entry per CDR3 protein. The sample consists of roughly 1,100,000 distinct CDR3 sequences, almost 25% of them appearing once. Donors ranged from roughly 6 to 100 years old and were healthy Caucasians in Russia. This sample also belongs to another study, concerning T cells of mothers and their children. From that paper: Thymic selection shapes TCR recombination output in related pairs, and it does so similarly in unrelated pairs.

Sequencing was performed on blood. The chain has TRBV7-2 and TRBJ2-6, with 9 bases matching TRBD2. The clonotype was recovered from a girl aged 2-15 years in good health. CDR3 residues: CASSLNLAGTSGANVLTF. In nucleotides, the CDR3 is TGTGCCAGCAGCTTAAATCTAGCGGGGACCTCTGGGGCCAACGTCCTGACTTTC.